The 9 T cell receptor beta chains listed next were all sequenced from one sample in a study of sequential checkpoint blockade in melanoma. Noted treatment: randomized to nivolumab then ipilimumab (arm A) or the reverse (arm B). The data were produced by immunoSEQ multiplex PCR, yet TCRdb's version contains in-frame clones alone and is incomplete. In the table there are approximately 2,400 clones, over 12% of which are singletons. Sequenced material: tumor tissue (inferred from file names), taken from a patient given nivolumab and ipilimumab in sequence. Receptors were obtained from a human donor with melanoma.

The chain uses TRBV5-1 and TRBJ1-1; the D is unclear. V lost 3 bases, J lost 5 bases, and 17 bases lay in between. The CDR3 totals 15 residues. Germline V gene lookup returns CDR1 SGHRS and CDR2 YFSETQ. The CDR3 spells CASSSGSLGWTEAFF. In DNA, the CDR3 is TGCGCCAGCAGCTCCGGGTCTCTAGGGTGGACTGAAGCTTTCTTT.

In this sample, this clone turned up many times. The rearrangement links TRBV11-3 to TRBJ2-3; D is ambiguous. Germline V gives CDR1 SGHNT, CDR2 YENEEA. CDR3 length: 17 residues. Trimming stripped 5 bases from V and 0 bases from J, with 18 bases between. The DNA for the CDR3 is TGTGCCAGCAGCCCATCACCGGGCGCCTCTAGCACAGATACGCAGTATTTT. Amino acid sequence: CASSPSPGASSTDTQYF.

This clone was recorded a few times. The chain couples TRBV23-1 to TRBJ2-5; D assignment may be TRBD1 or TRBD2 (5 bases each). TRBV23-1 is designated an ORF whose function remains uncertain. The CDR3 runs to 15 residues. V was clipped by 6 bases and J by 5 bases, with 19 bases between them. CDR3 amino acids: CASSQVGEGIETQYF. The DNA of the CDR3 is TGCGCCAGCAGCCAAGTGGGTGAGGGGATCGAGACCCAGTACTTC.

The gene calls are TRBV6-8 and TRBJ1-1, with 9 bases that match TRBD1. Trimming at V came to 10 bases and at J to 4 bases, leaving 22 bases not matched to a gene. Germline V gives CDR1 MNHGY, CDR2 SAAAGT. There are 18 residues in the CDR3. For the CDR3, the DNA is TGTGCCATCACCCCAGTGCTCGCGGGGGGGACAGGGACCACTGAAGCTTTCTTT. As protein: CAITPVLAGGTGTTEAFF.

In its sample, this clone was seen a few times. V is TRBV11-3 and J is TRBJ2-7, with 9 bases fitting TRBD1. Germline CDR1 reads SGHNT; CDR2 reads YENEEA. The CDR3 sequence is 16 residues long. The V and J ends lost 4 bases and 3 bases, in that order; junction bases with no gene match: 10. The CDR3 DNA is TGTGCCAGCAGCTCTGACAGGGACAGGGATATCTACGAGCAGTACTTC. Amino acid sequence: CASSSDRDRDIYEQYF.

This clone was seen only a few times. The rearrangement uses TRBV19 and TRBJ2-1; D unclear. V gave up 3 bases and J gave up 4 bases, with 7 bases separating them. The germline V gene encodes CDR1 LNHDA and CDR2 SQIVND (reference sequence). There are 13 residues in the CDR3. CDR3 nucleotides: TGTGCCAGTAGTATTGGGCGTTACAATGAGCAGTTCTTC. Amino acid sequence: CASSIGRYNEQFF.

This clone was seen more than once but under ten times. The rearrangement links TRBV28 to TRBJ1-5, with D possibly being TRBD1 (6 bases). Deletions cut 3 bases from V and 7 bases from J, with 10 bases between. There are 13 residues in the CDR3. Germline CDR1 and CDR2: MDHEN and SYDVKM. The CDR3 protein is CASSLQGQQPQHF. The CDR3 DNA is TGTGCCAGCAGTTTGCAGGGGCAACAGCCCCAGCATTTT.

This clone was seen a few times. V usage is TRBV6-8 and J usage is TRBJ2-7; TRBD2 aligns across 10 bases. Germline V gene data show CDR1 as MNHGY and CDR2 as SAAAGT. The V segment lost 2 bases and the J segment 3 bases; nucleotides outside the gene matches: 4. CDR3 length: 15 residues. For the CDR3, the DNA is TGTGCCAGCAGTTACCGAAGGACTAGCGGCTACGAGCAGTACTTC. It yields the protein CASSYRRTSGYEQYF.

The sample holds a few counts of this clone. Mismatch with germline at one junction end may stem from a read error. The V gene is TRBV28, the J gene TRBJ1-4; no clear D gene. This CDR3 is built from 14 residues. Germline V gene data show CDR1 as MDHEN and CDR2 as SYDVKM. CDR3 in DNA: TGTGCCAGCACTTTACAGCCAACTAATGAAAAACTGTTTTTT. It yields the protein CASTLQPTNEKLFF. The full variable domain, with the rest looked up from reference TRBV28 and TRBJ1-4, is DVKVTQSSRYLVKRTGEKVFLECVQDMDHENMFWYRQDPGLGLRLIYFSYDVKMKEKGDIPEGYSVSREKKERFSLILESASTNQTSMYLCASTLQPTNEKLFFGSGTQLSVL.